A selection of T cell receptor beta chains follows, all from one sample in a study of a mutant IDH1 vaccine in newly diagnosed glioma. Clones were sequenced by immunoSEQ multiplex PCR, and TCRdb holds only the in-frame ones, with some missing. The sample has approximately 56,000 clones, roughly 61% seen once. These receptors have no known antigen. Sequencing used peripheral blood mononuclear cells (PBMCs), obtained from a glioma patient whose treatment included an IDH1 peptide vaccine. The receptor source for this set is a man in his forties with glioma. Some clones in this sample may be carry-over from other donors' samples. Both conserved end residues are part of each CDR3. Fields, in order: D gene, V gene, clone size, J gene, CDR3 DNA, CDR3 protein. The D gene is left open where the match is weak. Some rows have no size entry. The others give once, few or many, or a class for an expanded clone.

TRBD2,TRBV5-1,NA,TRBJ2-5,TGCGCCAGCAGCTTCGGCGGGGGGGCCCTCCAAGAGACCCAGTACTTC,CASSFGGGALQETQYF
TRBD1,TRBV5-1,few,TRBJ1-6,TGCGCCAGCAGCCGAACGGGGGGACAGGATAATTCACCCCTCCACTTT,CASSRTGGQDNSPLHF
NA,TRBV11-2,NA,TRBJ1-2,TGTGCCAGCAGCTTAGACGGCAGGAGTAACTATGGCTACACCTTC,CASSLDGRSNYGYTF
TRBD2,TRBV2,NA,TRBJ2-3,TGTGCCAGCAGCCCCTCGGGACTAGCGGATCTATCACGAACAGATACGCAGTATTTT,CASSPSGLADLSRTDTQYF
TRBD2,TRBV2,NA,TRBJ2-5,TGTGCCAGCGGTCGCGGGGGGTACCAAGAGACCCAGTACTTC,CASGRGGYQETQYF
TRBD1,TRBV15,NA,TRBJ2-5,TGTGCCACCAGCAGGAGGGGGGGACAGGGAAGCCAAGAGACCCAGTACTTC,CATSRRGGQGSQETQYF
NA,TRBV2,once,TRBJ1-2,TGTGCCAGCAGTGAAAACGGGGGCGGGCCTGGCTACACCTTC,CASSENGGGPGYTF
TRBD1,TRBV2,NA,TRBJ2-7,TGTGCCAGCAGCGGCTCCGGGACAGAATACGAGCAGTACTTC,CASSGSGTEYEQYF
TRBD1,TRBV7-8,NA,TRBJ2-2,TGTGCCAGCAGCTTTAGACAGGGGGGCACCGGGGAGCTGTTTTTT,CASSFRQGGTGELFF
NA,TRBV6-5,NA,TRBJ1-6,TGTGCCAGCAGTTACCCCAGGGTGGGTTCACCCCTCCACTTT,CASSYPRVGSPLHF
NA,TRBV19,once,TRBJ1-5,TGTGCCAGTAGTCCCACCCCGACGGAGGACCAGCCCCAGCATTTT,CASSPTPTEDQPQHF
NA,TRBV18,NA,TRBJ2-5,TGTGCCAGCTCGGCGGCCAGGGCGGGAGAGACCCAGTACTTC,CASSAARAGETQYF
NA,TRBV4-2,NA,TRBJ1-2,TGTGCCAGCAGCCAAGATCCTCTGACAGGCTATGGCTACACCTTC,CASSQDPLTGYGYTF
NA,TRBV6-5,NA,TRBJ1-3,TGTGCCAGCATTCGTGGAAACACCATATATTTT,CASIRGNTIYF
TRBD1,TRBV5-4,once,TRBJ1-1,TGTGCCAGCAGCTCCGGACAGGATAGCACTGAAGCTTTCTTT,CASSSGQDSTEAFF
TRBD2,TRBV5-4,NA,TRBJ2-7,TGTGCCAGCAGCGGAGGACTAGCGGGGGACTACGAGCAGTACTTC,CASSGGLAGDYEQYF
TRBD1,TRBV30,few,TRBJ1-1,TGTGCCTGGAGTCTGGGTTTAGGACAGGGGAGCACTGAAGCTTTCTTT,CAWSLGLGQGSTEAFF
NA,TRBV30,NA,TRBJ1-2,TGTGCCTGGAGTGCGGCAGCCCGGGCCTATGGCTACACCTTC,CAWSAAARAYGYTF
TRBD1,TRBV2,NA,TRBJ2-7,TGTGCCAGCATCAGCGGGACAGGGTTAGGCGAGCAGTACTTC,CASISGTGLGEQYF
NA,TRBV6-1,NA,TRBJ2-7,TGTGCCAGCAGTGAATGGAGGGGGGGGGCCTACGAGCAGTACTTC,CASSEWRGGAYEQYF
NA,TRBV6-1,NA,TRBJ1-4,TGTGCCAGCAGTGAAGGTGGAGGCTCTAATGAAAAACTGTTTTTT,CASSEGGGSNEKLFF
NA,TRBV27,once,TRBJ1-4,TGTGCCAGCAGTTCGGACGTACCAAGGGGTAATGAAAAACTGTTTTTT,CASSSDVPRGNEKLFF
TRBD1,TRBV5-6,NA,TRBJ2-1,TGTGCCAGCAGCGTAACAGGACAGGGTGCGGTCAATGAGCAGTTCTTC,CASSVTGQGAVNEQFF
NA,TRBV2,NA,TRBJ1-6,TGTGCCAGCGGGGCGGCAGAGCGTTCACCCCTCCACTTT,CASGAAERSPLHF
TRBD1,TRBV7-2,NA,TRBJ2-2,TGTGCCAGCAGCCCGACCGGGACAGGGGTGAGGGAGCTGTTTTTT,CASSPTGTGVRELFF
TRBD1,TRBV2,few,TRBJ1-5,TGTGCCAGCCGGGCGACAGGGTATAGCAATCAGCCCCAGCATTTT,CASRATGYSNQPQHF
NA,TRBV25-1,NA,TRBJ1-3,TGTGCCAGCAGTGACTCCTTAACCGGGACTTCTGGAAACACCATATATTTT,CASSDSLTGTSGNTIYF
TRBD1,TRBV18,NA,TRBJ1-1,TGTGCCAGCTCACCCCGGACAGGAGAACGGAGCACTGAAGCTTTCTTT,CASSPRTGERSTEAFF
NA,TRBV6-5,NA,TRBJ1-1,TGTGCCAGCAGTCTCGGTCTGAACACTGAAGCTTTCTTT,CASSLGLNTEAFF
NA,TRBV2,NA,TRBJ2-5,TGTGCCAGCAGTGCTCCGGGACACCACCCCGCGCCAGAGACCCAGTACTTC,CASSAPGHHPAPETQYF
NA,TRBV7-9,NA,TRBJ1-5,TGTGCCAGCGATGGGGGACCGGGCCGGCCCCAGCATTTT,CASDGGPGRPQHF
TRBD2,TRBV19,NA,TRBJ2-1,TGTGCCAGTAGTTATAGCGGGGTATACAATGAGCAGTTCTTC,CASSYSGVYNEQFF
NA,TRBV7-9,medium-sized,TRBJ1-1,TGTGCCAGCAGCTTAGTTAGGGCCGCCTCGGGGACTGAAGCTTTCTTT,CASSLVRAASGTEAFF
TRBD1,TRBV18,few,TRBJ1-4,TGTGCCAGCTCACCGAACAGGGGGCGAGAAAAACTGTTTTTT,CASSPNRGREKLFF
NA,TRBV6-5,NA,TRBJ1-3,TGTGCCAGTCGGTCTCAAGGAAACACCATATATTTT,CASRSQGNTIYF
NA,TRBV6-5,NA,TRBJ1-2,TGTGCCAGCAGTTACTCTAGGACAGCCGGGTTGGCCTACACCTTC,CASSYSRTAGLAYTF
TRBD1,TRBV6-5,NA,TRBJ1-1,TGTGCCAGCAGGCCATCCATAATCGAACAGGGGGCGGCTTTCTTT,CASRPSIIEQGAAFF
NA,TRBV5-1,NA,TRBJ1-4,TGCGCCAGCAGTCCGTACGTCTCTAATGAAAAACTGTTTTTT,CASSPYVSNEKLFF
TRBD1,TRBV27,once,TRBJ1-5,TGTGCCAGCAGTTTAGACAGGGGGAGCAATCAGCCCCAGCATTTT,CASSLDRGSNQPQHF
TRBD1,TRBV5-4,NA,TRBJ2-7,TGTGCCAGCAGCTTAAAACAGGGGGCCTACGAGCAGTACTTC,CASSLKQGAYEQYF
NA,TRBV19,NA,TRBJ2-4,TGTGCCAGTAGTAAGGGGTTAAGAAACATTCAGTACTTC,CASSKGLRNIQYF
NA,TRBV5-6,NA,TRBJ1-1,TGTGCCAGCAGCTCCCCGCAGACGAACACTGAAGCTTTCTTT,CASSSPQTNTEAFF